In its sample, the clone carrying this T cell receptor (beta chain) was seen a few times. Its antigen is still unknown. TCRdb analysed the bulk RNA-seq reads with MiXCR anew, one entry per CDR3 protein. This sample yields 2,500 to 3,000 distinct CDR3 sequences, of which over 60% are seen a single time; about 9.7% belongs to the top ten. This sample stems from a study of draining lymph node invasion in breast cancer. Study observations and caveats: Across all tissues, Treg clonal expansion appeared greater than Tconv expansion.

Cells sorted as CD4+ CD45RA- CD25- were taken as memory conventional CD4 T cells. After removal of 3 bases from V and 5 bases from J, the junction contained 11 bases not matched to a gene. The CDR3 contains 18 residues. The germline CDR1 and CDR2 sequences are SGHTA and FQGNSA. Sequenced: sorted memory CD4+ effector T cells from a lymph node. The chain couples TRBV7-2 to TRBJ2-1; 12 bases agree with TRBD2. This receptor was obtained from a female donor with luminal breast cancer. CDR3 sequence: CASSLGLAGRARHNEQFF. In DNA form, the CDR3 reads TGTGCCAGCAGCTTGGGACTAGCGGGCCGGGCACGCCACAATGAGCAGTTCTTC.